This T cell receptor (beta chain) comes out of a study of CD8+ T cells in alopecia areata. There are 12 residues in the CDR3. Germline loops: CDR1 GTSNPN, CDR2 SVGIG (reference sequence). V lost 0 bases, J lost 4 bases, and 7 bases lay in between. Sequencing used cDNA as its template, made by extracting RNA and reverse transcribing it. TCRdb's copy holds only in-frame clones and misses some; the assay was immunoSEQ multiplex PCR. The data hold about 110,000 clones, with approximately 61% observed a single time. This receptor was identified in a human donor with alopecia areata. Sequencing input: NKG2D-low CD8+ T cells sorted from blood. The chain has TRBV30 and TRBJ2-7, with D unresolved. The CDR3, as DNA: TGTGCCTGGAGTGTAGGCACATACGAGCAGTACTTC. Protein product: CAWSVGTYEQYF.